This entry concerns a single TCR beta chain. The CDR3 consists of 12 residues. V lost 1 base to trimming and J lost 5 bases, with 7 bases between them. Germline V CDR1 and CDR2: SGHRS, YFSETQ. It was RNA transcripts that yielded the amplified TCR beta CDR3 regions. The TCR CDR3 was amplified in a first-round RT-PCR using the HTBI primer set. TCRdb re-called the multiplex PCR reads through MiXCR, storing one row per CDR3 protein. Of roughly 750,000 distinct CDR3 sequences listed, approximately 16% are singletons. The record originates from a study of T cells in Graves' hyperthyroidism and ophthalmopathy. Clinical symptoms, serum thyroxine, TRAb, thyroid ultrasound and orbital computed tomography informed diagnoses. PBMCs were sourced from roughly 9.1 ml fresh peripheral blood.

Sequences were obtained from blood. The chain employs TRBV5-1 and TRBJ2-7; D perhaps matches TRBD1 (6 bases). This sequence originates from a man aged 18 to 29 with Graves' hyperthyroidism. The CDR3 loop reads CASSLPGDEQYF. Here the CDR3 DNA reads TGCGCCAGCAGCTTGCCAGGGGACGAGCAGTACTTC.